This T cell receptor (beta chain) was recorded in a study of blood T cell repertoires in COVID-19. Study in general: Two negative PCRs, clearance, or symptom resolution characterized the recovered Cohort 3 donors. Samples taken during acute and convalescent COVID-19 were collected in the United States, Italy and Spain.

Self-reported history from a screening survey and questionnaire set each donor's cohort. The CDR3 has 12 amino acids. Germline CDR1 reads MDHEN; CDR2 reads SYDVKM. The V end was cut by 3 bases, the J end by 8 bases, with 8 bases between. As originally analysed: Researchers report that nucleated cell counts were estimated from reference gene primer amplification. Generated by immunoSEQ multiplex PCR, the TCRdb table keeps only in-frame clones and is missing some. V, J and clone size are those of that table, while D and trimming were read from the DNA. The sample has fewer than 350,000 clones, about 88% seen once; the top ten hold approximately 2%.

This sequence was found in a woman aged 60-75 years in a cohort exposed to, infected with or recovered from COVID-19 (not recorded which). The genes are TRBV28 and TRBJ2-1; D gene unclear. The sample consisted of PBMCs or T cells enriched from blood (not recorded which). CDR3 in amino acids: CASSFKPHEQFF. DNA of the CDR3: TGTGCCAGCAGTTTCAAGCCACATGAGCAGTTCTTC. The variable domain in full, completed from reference TRBV28 and TRBJ2-1, reads DVKVTQSSRYLVKRTGEKVFLECVQDMDHENMFWYRQDPGLGLRLIYFSYDVKMKEKGDIPEGYSVSREKKERFSLILESASTNQTSMYLCASSFKPHEQFFGPGTRLTVL.